This is a list of T cell receptor beta chains from one sample in a study of shared clonotypes between healthy human individuals. Only in-frame clones appear in the TCRdb table, and some are missing; sequencing was by immunoSEQ multiplex PCR. The sample includes 2 million to 2.5 million clones, 85% to 95% of them seen just once. Sequencing was performed on naive CD8+ T cells from PBMCs. The receptors were sampled from a man aged 18 to 29 in good health. Some clones in this sample may be carry-over from other donors' samples. CDR3s include the opening cysteine and the closing phenylalanine or tryptophan. D genes are given only for firm matches. Rows may omit the clone size; those that give it use once, few, many or a size class.

TRBD2	15	TRBJ2-1	once	TRBV10-1	TGCGCCAGCTCTCTGACTAGCGGAAAATACAATGAGCAGTTCTTC	CASSLTSGKYNEQFF
TRBD1	15	TRBJ1-5	-	TRBV25-1	TGTGCCAGCACTAGTACAGGGGAAAGGATTCAGCCCCAGCATTTT	CASTSTGERIQPQHF
-	14	TRBJ1-1	-	TRBV27	TGTGCCAGCAGGTCTCGGGAGGGGTTCACTGAAGCTTTCTTT	CASRSREGFTEAFF
TRBD2	19	TRBJ2-4	-	TRBV28	TGTGCCAGCAGTTTCCAGACGGTGGTGCTAGCGGGAGCCAAAAACATTCAGTACTTC	CASSFQTVVLAGAKNIQYF
-	15	TRBJ2-2	-	TRBV9	TGTGCCAGCAGCGTAGGGGGGTCTGGCACCGGGGAGCTGTTTTTT	CASSVGGSGTGELFF
-	14	TRBJ1-5	-	TRBV6-6	TGTGCCAGCAGTTACTTCGGGGGCTCGGGACCCCAGCATTTT	CASSYFGGSGPQHF
-	16	TRBJ1-5	-	TRBV7-8	TGTGCCAGCAGCTTAGGTACAGCGTATAGCAATCAGCCCCAGCATTTT	CASSLGTAYSNQPQHF
-	15	TRBJ2-1	once	TRBV28	TGTGCCAGCAGTTTAGGGCTAGCGCACAACAATGAGCAGTTCTTC	CASSLGLAHNNEQFF
TRBD2	15	TRBJ2-7	-	TRBV4-3	TGCGCCAGCAGCCCGGGACTAGCGGGCTCCTACGAGCAGTACTTC	CASSPGLAGSYEQYF
-	15	TRBJ1-1	-	TRBV7-2	TGTGCCAGCAGCCCCGAGGGGGGCGCATACACTGAAGCTTTCTTT	CASSPEGGAYTEAFF
-	13	TRBJ2-7	-	TRBV5-8	TGTGCCAGCCGAAATACAGGGAGCTACGAGCAGTACTTC	CASRNTGSYEQYF
-	15	TRBJ1-4	-	TRBV5-4	TGTGCCAGCAGCTTGTATGGGCGTGCTGGCGAAAAACTGTTTTTT	CASSLYGRAGEKLFF
-	15	TRBJ1-5	-	TRBV4-1	TGCGCCAGCAGCCAAGATGCGCGAGGGGACCAGCCCCAGCATTTT	CASSQDARGDQPQHF
TRBD2	18	TRBJ2-7	-	TRBV28	TGTGCCAGCAGTTACTACCTGAGGACTAGCGGGTCTTCCTACGAGCAGTACTTC	CASSYYLRTSGSSYEQYF
-	12	TRBJ2-7	-	TRBV7-2	TGTGCCAGCAGCACAGGCTCCTACGAGCAGTACTTC	CASSTGSYEQYF
-	14	TRBJ1-4	-	TRBV5-6	TGTGCCAGCAGCCGCGACAAGACTAATGAAAAACTGTTTTTT	CASSRDKTNEKLFF
TRBD2	13	TRBJ2-7	-	TRBV4-1	TGCGCCAGCGGACTAGCGATAACCTACGAGCAGTACTTC	CASGLAITYEQYF
-	16	TRBJ1-5	-	TRBV5-1	TGCGCCAGCAGCTTGGTAACACTGGACGGCAATCAGCCCCAGCATTTT	CASSLVTLDGNQPQHF
-	16	TRBJ2-1	-	TRBV28	TGTGCCAGCAGCCCCGAAGATTTGCGGGGCTACAATGAGCAGTTCTTC	CASSPEDLRGYNEQFF
-	12	TRBJ1-2	-	TRBV30	TGTGCCTGGGTCCGCTACAACTATGGCTACACCTTC	CAWVRYNYGYTF
TRBD1	15	TRBJ1-5	-	TRBV9	TGTGCCAGCAGCTTAACAGGGGCCCCCAATCAGCCCCAGCATTTT	CASSLTGAPNQPQHF
TRBD2	14	TRBJ2-7	-	TRBV27	TGTGCCAGCGGATCTAGCGGGAGTTTCCACGAGCAGTACTTC	CASGSSGSFHEQYF
-	16	TRBJ2-6	-	TRBV6-5	TGTGCCAGCAGTTCTCAGGAGGGGCGCGGGGCCAACGTCCTGACTTTC	CASSSQEGRGANVLTF
-	14	TRBJ2-5	-	TRBV5-5	TGTGCCAGCAGCTTGTTGGGGGGTTCGGAGACCCAGTACTTC	CASSLLGGSETQYF
-	16	TRBJ2-1	-	TRBV10-1	TGCGCCAGCAGTGTAGGCGGAGAAGGGACCTACAATGAGCAGTTCTTC	CASSVGGEGTYNEQFF
-	15	TRBJ2-2	-	TRBV27	TGTGCCAGCAGTTTGGGCATCCCCTCCCCCGGGGAGCTGTTTTTT	CASSLGIPSPGELFF
TRBD2	15	TRBJ2-3	-	TRBV27	TGTGCCAGCAGTTTCAATAGCGGGAGCACAGATACGCAGTATTTT	CASSFNSGSTDTQYF
TRBD2	17	TRBJ2-2	-	TRBV4-2	TGTGCCAGCAGCCAGGTACTAGCGGGAGCGAACACCGGGGAGCTGTTTTTT	CASSQVLAGANTGELFF
TRBD2	16	TRBJ2-1	-	TRBV4-1	TGCGCCAGCAGCCCCCTAGAGGGACTAGCCTACAATGAGCAGTTCTTC	CASSPLEGLAYNEQFF
TRBD2	16	TRBJ2-5	-	TRBV13	TGTGCCAGCAGCTCGGCATGGGAGGGGAGCCAAGAGACCCAGTACTTC	CASSSAWEGSQETQYF
TRBD1	13	TRBJ1-1	-	TRBV7-2	TGTGCCAGCAGCTTACGACAGGGATATGAAGCTTTCTTT	CASSLRQGYEAFF
-	15	TRBJ2-7	-	TRBV28	TGTGCCAGCAGCCCTCGAAGTTACAGCTCCTACGAGCAGTACTTC	CASSPRSYSSYEQYF
TRBD1	16	TRBJ2-1	-	TRBV28	TGTGCCAGCAGTTGGTCCCGGGACAGGGGTGGCAATGAGCAGTTCTTC	CASSWSRDRGGNEQFF
TRBD1	14	TRBJ2-3	-	TRBV28	TGTGCCAGCGCCGGGATGCAGGGGGCAGATACGCAGTATTTT	CASAGMQGADTQYF
TRBD1	13	TRBJ2-1	-	TRBV27	TGTGCCAGCAGTCTGACAGGGGTGGATGAGCAGTTCTTC	CASSLTGVDEQFF
TRBD2	14	TRBJ2-1	-	TRBV28	TGTGCCAGCAGGCGGCCCGCGGGAGCCAGTGAGCAGTTCTTC	CASRRPAGASEQFF
-	14	TRBJ1-2	-	TRBV6-1	TGTGCCAGCAGTGAAATGGGGACGGCCTATGGCTACACCTTC	CASSEMGTAYGYTF
-	15	TRBJ2-7	-	TRBV27	TGTGCCAGCAGTGTGAAGGGGACGCCTACCTACGAGCAGTACTTC	CASSVKGTPTYEQYF
-	15	TRBJ2-3	-	TRBV5-1	TGCGCCAGCAGCCCATCTAGGGGGGTTACAGATACGCAGTATTTT	CASSPSRGVTDTQYF
TRBD2	16	TRBJ2-7	-	TRBV28	TGTGCCAGCAGTTATCCCGCGCTGGGGGGGACCTACGAGCAGTACTTC	CASSYPALGGTYEQYF
-	14	TRBJ2-1	-	TRBV2	TGTGCCAGCAGTGAAGCGCGTCAGATCAATGAGCAGTTCTTC	CASSEARQINEQFF
-	15	TRBJ1-4	-	TRBV6-5	TGTGCCAGCAGTTACTCATCCGGGTGGGAGGAAAAACTGTTTTTT	CASSYSSGWEEKLFF
TRBD1	14	TRBJ2-7	-	TRBV27	TGTGCCAGCAGTTCCCGACAGGGTGTTTACGAGCAGTACTTC	CASSSRQGVYEQYF
TRBD1	15	TRBJ1-1	-	TRBV7-9	TGTGCCAGCAGCCCTAGGGGACAGCTGAACACTGAAGCTTTCTTT	CASSPRGQLNTEAFF
-	14	TRBJ2-7	-	TRBV7-2	TGTGCCAGCAGCTTCAGCGGACGGGGCTACGAGCAGTACTTC	CASSFSGRGYEQYF
-	17	TRBJ2-3	-	TRBV28	TGTGCCAGCAGTTTATTCGCAACAGGGTTTCGCACAGATACGCAGTATTTT	CASSLFATGFRTDTQYF
TRBD1	14	TRBJ1-1	-	TRBV7-9	TGTGCCAGCAGCTTAGGGGGGACAGACTTTGAAGCTTTCTTT	CASSLGGTDFEAFF
-	14	TRBJ2-5	-	TRBV7-9	TGTGCCAGCGACTCAGGACAGCACCAAGAGACCCAGTACTTC	CASDSGQHQETQYF
TRBD1	18	TRBJ2-2	-	TRBV5-4	TGTGCCAGCAGCTTGTTAGGCTACGGACAGGGGAACACCGGGGAGCTGTTTTTT	CASSLLGYGQGNTGELFF